The rows below give T cell receptor beta chains drawn from one sample of a study of metastatic and nonmetastatic thyroid tumors. TCRdb called clones again from the PCR reads with MiXCR. The sample lists 39,000 or so clones, over 40% occurring once. Specimen: tumor tissue. The origin of the receptors is a male donor with papillary thyroid cancer or a benign thyroid nodule (not recorded which). Some clones in this sample may be carry-over from other donors' samples. Each CDR3 is given with its conserved first and last residue. Fields, in order: D gene, V gene, CDR3 protein. The D gene is left open where the match is weak.

. | TRBV11-2 | CASSSLSPYEQYF
TRBD2 | TRBV19 | CASSIVGEGYEQYF
TRBD2 | TRBV11-2 | CASSLDRGGSSYEQYF
. | TRBV11-3 | CASSLVRTSYEQYF
. | TRBV12-3/TRBV12-4 | CASSLGRGKVGGELFF
. | TRBV4-2 | CASSEGVSEGVSLSEKLFF
. | TRBV15 | CATSTGDRNQPQHF
. | TRBV28 | CASSSQTVLQETQYF
TRBD1 | TRBV24-1 | CATSDSGQGATEAFF
. | TRBV5-5 | CASSQVFGQPQHF
. | TRBV12-3/TRBV12-4 | CASHPIGDSSYNEQFF
TRBD2 | TRBV20-1 | CSAHFSSGPVRETQYF
. | TRBV6-1 | CASSAPGGYTEGYTF
. | TRBV11-2 | CASSLDGPLDTQYF
. | TRBV28 | CASSLGTYEQYF
TRBD2 | TRBV11-2 | CASSLEPSGYNEQFF
TRBD1 | TRBV6-1 | CASTPGDRLGYTF
. | TRBV30 | CAWSSLRTDNSPLHF
. | TRBV20-1 | CSATARGRRGYTF
TRBD1 | TRBV5-1 | CASSFSKGQGFYEQYF
TRBD1 | TRBV7-9 | CASSLGPGTAYGYTF
TRBD2 | TRBV3-1 | CASSQGASGRAKNIQYF
TRBD1 | TRBV11-2 | CASSPGTGGYNQPQHF
TRBD1 | TRBV20-1 | CSARDHRGESSPLHF
TRBD1 | TRBV12-3/TRBV12-4 | CASSLSTGGREQFF
. | TRBV6-4 | CASSGGQGIYEQYF
TRBD1 | TRBV19 | CASSRPGGSLGYTF
TRBD1 | TRBV9 | CASSVAGGQEQFF
. | TRBV6-1 | CASSDPGGDFGTDTQYF
TRBD1 | TRBV19 | CASKTDRENYGYTF
. | TRBV20-1 | CSARYRENQPQHF
TRBD2 | TRBV9 | CASSAGTSGGVQETQYF
TRBD1 | TRBV29-1 | CSVLGQGTEAFF
TRBD2 | TRBV3-1 | CASSQRTGTSGSYEQYF
TRBD1 | TRBV30 | CASNPPGQGNNSPLHF
. | TRBV6-1 | CATVESTGIGSDGYTF
TRBD2 | TRBV30 | CAWSTASGVSYEQYF
TRBD1 | TRBV20-1 | CSAREGKGRGRIFGSYEQYF
TRBD2 | TRBV9 | CASSPSAGGYEQYF
TRBD1 | TRBV6-1 | CASSDGTGGIRQYF
TRBD2 | TRBV11-2 | CASRGGGGTTDTQYF
. | TRBV11-2 | CASSLFRLNPHEQYF
. | TRBV9 | CASSVDGSGISYNEQFF
TRBD2 | TRBV5-1 | CASSLGASGSYEQYF
. | TRBV19 | CATNWGGQGEQFF
TRBD1 | TRBV11-2 | CASSPGGTGLGYTF
. | TRBV6-1 | CASSGQGYADTQYF
TRBD1 | TRBV30 | CAWGQGDNSPLHF
. | TRBV3-1 | CASSQVPGNEQYF
. | TRBV4-1 | CASSQFTGSSYNEQFF
. | TRBV5-1 | CASSFRGKEITGELFF
TRBD1 | TRBV5-1 | CASRLGQGDNSPLHF
TRBD2 | TRBV4-3 | CASSQSRGAGEDTQYF
TRBD1 | TRBV18 | CASPRGGLWGSGANVLTF
. | TRBV4-3 | CASSQEEGSGANVLTF
. | TRBV12-3/TRBV12-4 | CASSPTKETQYF